Listed here are 32 T cell receptor beta chains from one sample, sequenced in a study of spatial heterogeneity in lung cancer. Each CDR3 protein gets one entry after TCRdb re-called the 5' RACE reads with MiXCR. The sample contains some 8,000 distinct CDR3 sequences, 5.4% of which appear only once. The time point denotes: sample taken at primary tumor resection. Researchers sequenced whole RNA taken from tumor, nontumor lung or frozen PBMC without sorting. Source: PBMCs, taken at surgery. The receptors stem from a male donor with early-stage non-small cell lung cancer.

By sample fraction, this clonotype is medium-sized. J is TRBJ2-7 and V is TRBV25-1; D remains ambiguous. The CDR3 runs to 9 residues. From germline, CDR1 is MGHDK and CDR2 SYGVNS. V was shortened by 10 bases and J by 7 bases, with 8 bases between the two germline ends. CDR3 sequence (DNA): TGTGCCACCGCGACAGAGCAGTACTTC. Protein sequence: CATATEQYF.

This clonotype was seen more than once but under ten times. CDR3 DNA sequence: TGTGCCAGCAGCGCGACCCGACAGGGTAGCTCCTATAATTCACCCCTCCACTTT. Amino acid sequence: CASSATRQGSSYNSPLHF. The chain combines TRBV7-6 with TRBJ1-6; 7 bases are shared with TRBD1. The CDR3 covers 18 residues. The junction had 10 bases not matched to a gene; V was cut back by 5 bases and J by 0 bases. The germline V gene has CDR1 SGHVS and CDR2 FNYEAQ.

In its sample, this clonotype was seen many times. This sequence joins TRBV20-1 and TRBJ1-1; possible D gene TRBD1, 6 bases. The CDR3 runs 12 residues. Trimming pared 3 bases from V and 3 bases from J, leaving 8 bases between. Germline V gene lookup returns CDR1 DFQATT and CDR2 SNEGSKA (reference sequence). CDR3 amino acids: CSASRTDTEAFF. The CDR3 coding sequence is TGCAGTGCTAGTAGGACAGACACTGAAGCTTTCTTT.

This clonotype has a count of ten or more. This chain uses TRBV6-1 with TRBJ2-5; no reliable D call. CDR3 length equals 13 residues. Germline V gives CDR1 MNHNS, CDR2 SASEGT. Trimming removed 3 bases at V and 5 bases at J, with 10 bases between. The CDR3 DNA sequence: TGTGCCAGCAGTGATCCCCCCCGTGAGACCCAGTACTTC. Its protein product is CASSDPPRETQYF.

In its sample, this clonotype was seen many times. The V call is TRBV28, the J call TRBJ2-5; TRBD2 matches 9 bases. The V segment lost 5 bases and the J segment 4 bases; nucleotides outside the gene matches: 8. The CDR3 is 15 amino acids. CDR1 is MDHEN, CDR2 SYDVKM, per germline. In DNA form, the CDR3 reads TGTGCCAGCAGTCCTACTTTGGGACTAGCAGAGACCCAGTACTTC. It translates to CASSPTLGLAETQYF.

In its sample, this clonotype was seen many times. The rearrangement uses TRBV6-1 and TRBJ2-7; D assignment may be TRBD1 or TRBD2 (5 bases each). Germline CDR1 MNHNS, CDR2 SASEGT. V lost 3 bases and J 7 bases, leaving 16 bases between the germline ends. The CDR3 length is 14 residues. The CDR3 protein is CASSDPGRAREQYF. In DNA, the CDR3 is TGTGCCAGCAGTGACCCGGGACGGGCTCGGGAGCAGTACTTC.

This clonotype is classed as large. The chain recombines TRBV27 with TRBJ2-1, with D maybe TRBD2 (5 bases). The germline V and J ends were trimmed by 5 bases and 12 bases, with 17 bases remaining between them. From germline, CDR1 is MNHEY and CDR2 SMNVEV (reference sequence). The CDR3 length is 13 residues. The CDR3: CASSPLIGIPQFF. CDR3 coding DNA: TGTGCCAGCAGTCCATTGATCGGGATCCCGCAGTTCTTC.

There are many counts of this clonotype. The V and J genes are TRBV15 and TRBJ1-5; D is undetermined. Germline assignment: CDR1 LNHNV and CDR2 YYDKDF (reference sequence). CDR3 length: 15 residues. Trimming took off 0 bases at V and 6 bases at J, with 12 bases between the two ends. CDR3 bases: TGTGCCACCAGCAGAGATTTTGGGGTCGGTCAGCCCCAGCATTTT. It yields the protein CATSRDFGVGQPQHF.

This clonotype was seen many times. This sequence joins TRBV24-1 and TRBJ2-1; TRBD2 agrees at 11 bases. Germline V lookup: CDR1 KGHDR, CDR2 SFDVKD. V lost 1 base and J lost 2; bases outside the gene matches: 0. The CDR3 has 16 residues. The CDR3 loop reads CATSDFSGRAYNEQFF. CDR3 DNA: TGTGCCACCAGTGATTTTAGCGGGAGGGCCTACAATGAGCAGTTCTTC.

This clonotype came up many times. The chain links TRBV29-1 to TRBJ2-7, with 7 bases matching TRBD1. The junction had 8 bases not matched to a gene; V was cut back by 3 bases and J by 6 bases. This CDR3 is 13 amino acids long. Germline V gene lookup returns CDR1 SQVTM and CDR2 ANQGSEA. CDR3 protein: CSVDDRVAGEQYF. CDR3 DNA sequence: TGCAGCGTTGATGACAGGGTTGCTGGCGAGCAGTACTTC.

This clonotype was seen many times. The chain employs TRBV7-2 and TRBJ2-5; D tentatively fits TRBD1 or TRBD2 (5 bases each). The CDR3 totals 13 residues. Per germline, CDR1 SGHTA and CDR2 FQGNSA. Trimming took 3 bases from V and 3 from J, leaving 8 bases between them. CDR3 DNA sequence: TGTGCCAGCAGCTTCCAGGGAGAAGAGACCCAGTACTTC. This codes for CASSFQGEETQYF.

This clonotype was seen a handful of times. J is TRBJ1-3 and V is TRBV12-3 or TRBV12-4; 10 bases agree with TRBD1. The CDR3 is 18 amino acids. The J segment lost 2 bases and the V segment lost 5 bases, leaving 12 bases of the junction unmatched. DNA of the CDR3: TGTGCCAGCAGTCCTGGGAAGTGGACAGGGGGTGCTGGAAACACCATATATTTT. Its protein is CASSPGKWTGGAGNTIYF.

The chain has TRBV7-2 and TRBJ1-1; 8 nucleotides agree with TRBD1. The V and J ends lost 3 bases and 3 bases, in that order; junction bases with no gene match: 6. This CDR3 spans 15 amino acids. The germline gives CDR1 SGHTA, CDR2 FQGNSA. Here the CDR3 DNA reads TGTGCCAGCAGCTTGACAGGGGAGCTATACACTGAAGCTTTCTTT. This sequence encodes CASSLTGELYTEAFF.

This clonotype appeared many times. CDR3 sequence (DNA): TGTGCCAGCAGCTTAGCCCCGGCGGACAACTCCTACGAGCAGTACTTC. Its translation: CASSLAPADNSYEQYF. J is TRBJ2-7 and V is TRBV7-6, with a possible D match to TRBD1 (5 bases). Trimming shortened V by 0 bases and J by 0 bases, and 12 bases separated the two germline ends. The CDR3 spans 16 residues. Germline lookup yields CDR1 SGHVS and CDR2 FNYEAQ.

The table lists this clonotype with many counts. The chain employs TRBV29-1 and TRBJ2-7; either TRBD1 or TRBD2 may supply D (5 bases each). In germline, CDR1 is SQVTM, CDR2 ANQGSEA. The CDR3 sequence is 13 residues long. V shed 6 bases and J shed 7 bases, with 19 bases lying between them. The CDR3 here is CSVGPGTAGEQYF. CDR3 bases: TGCAGCGTGGGCCCAGGGACCGCCGGAGAGCAGTACTTC.

This clonotype was seen just once. This chain uses TRBV11-3 with TRBJ2-1; tentatively, D is TRBD1 (6 bases). The CDR3 consists of 15 residues. Trimming shortened V by 5 bases and J by 8 bases, and 19 bases separated the two germline ends. The germline V gene encodes CDR1 SGHNT and CDR2 YENEEA. CDR3 DNA: TGTGCCAGCAGCCCCCAGCCCCTAGCAGGGGATGAGCAGTTCTTC. Residues: CASSPQPLAGDEQFF.

This clonotype was detected ten times or more. V and J are TRBV6-5 and TRBJ1-2; tentative D call: TRBD1 (5 bases). The V gene lost 3 bases and the J gene lost 4 bases, with 9 bases spanning the gap. The CDR3 covers 13 residues. CDR1 MNHEY and CDR2 SVGAGI come from the germline V gene. The CDR3 sequence: CASSYGDLYGYTF. In nucleotides, the CDR3 is TGTGCCAGCAGTTATGGGGACCTCTATGGCTACACCTTC.

This clonotype was picked up many times. This sequence joins TRBV7-2 and TRBJ2-7; D gene uncertain. Trimming stripped 0 bases from V and 7 bases from J, with 7 bases between. The CDR3 runs to 12 residues. The germline V gene has CDR1 SGHTA and CDR2 FQGNSA. The CDR3 region has the DNA TGTGCCAGCAGCTTAGCGGCCGAAGAGCAGTACTTC. Protein product: CASSLAAEEQYF.

Many counts were recorded for this clonotype. This sequence joins TRBV20-1 and TRBJ1-2, with a possible D match to TRBD1 (6 bases). V lost 6 bases to trimming and J lost 2 bases, with 10 bases between them. CDR1 is DFQATT, CDR2 SNEGSKA, per germline (reference sequence). This CDR3 is 12 amino acids long. CDR3: CSARTDNYGYTF. CDR3 DNA sequence: TGCAGTGCCCGGACAGACAACTATGGCTACACCTTC.

By share, this clonotype counts as medium-sized. The CDR3 sequence is CASSQDAPSGSSTDTQYF. DNA for the CDR3: TGCGCCAGCAGCCAAGATGCGCCTAGCGGGAGTAGTACAGATACGCAGTATTTT. The J gene is TRBJ2-3, the V gene TRBV4-3; 10 nucleotides align to TRBD2. Germline CDR1 is LGHNA and CDR2 is YSLEER. V shed 0 bases and J 3 bases; nucleotides not matched to a gene: 9. The CDR3 spans 18 residues.

This clonotype was counted at least ten times. V and J are TRBV30 and TRBJ1-1, with D unresolved. CDR3 size: 12 residues. Germline V gene lookup returns CDR1 GTSNPN and CDR2 SVGIG (reference sequence). V lost 5 bases and J 0 bases, leaving 7 bases between the germline ends. This CDR3 reads CAWEAVNTEAFF. The CDR3 DNA reads as TGTGCCTGGGAAGCCGTGAACACTGAAGCTTTCTTT.

This clonotype has ten or more counts. This sequence joins TRBV7-6 and TRBJ2-7, with D possibly called TRBD1 or TRBD2 (5 bases each). V lost 5 bases to trimming and J lost 4 bases, with 18 bases between them. The CDR3 is 15 residues long. Germline V lookup: CDR1 SGHVS, CDR2 FNYEAQ. The CDR3 spells CASSPRGRELYEQYF. The DNA for the CDR3 is TGTGCCAGCAGCCCGCGAGGCAGGGAGTTATACGAGCAGTACTTC.

This clonotype was counted many times. A junction boundary mismatches the germline segment, possibly from a read error. The rearrangement uses TRBV20-1 and TRBJ1-2, with 8 bases lining up with TRBD1. The germline CDR1 and CDR2 sequences are DFQATT and SNEGSKA (reference sequence). The CDR3 loop spans 13 amino acids. The CDR3 DNA sequence: TGCAGTGCTAGGCCCCGTGGCAGGGGGCCTCACAACTTC. This codes for CSARPRGRGPHNF.

This clonotype was observed many times. The chain has TRBV10-3 and TRBJ2-3; D tentatively fits TRBD1 or TRBD2 (6 bases each). CDR1 is ENHRY, CDR2 SYGVKD, per germline. The CDR3 extends over 16 amino acids. V was shortened by 10 bases and J by 4 bases, with 24 bases between the two germline ends. The CDR3 nucleotides are TGTGCCACCTTACCTACAGGGCAGGGACTTTCAGATACGCAGTATTTT. Its translation: CATLPTGQGLSDTQYF.

This clonotype came up many times. The V and J genes are TRBV6-5 and TRBJ2-7; D not resolved. The germline V gene has CDR1 MNHEY and CDR2 SVGAGI. The CDR3 runs to 11 residues. V was cut by 6 bases and J by 3 bases, with 6 bases left in between. This CDR3 is CASRHLYEQYF. The DNA for the CDR3 is TGTGCCAGCAGGCACCTCTACGAGCAGTACTTC.

In its sample, this clonotype is medium-sized. The rearrangement uses TRBV12-3 or TRBV12-4 and TRBJ2-4; D unclear. The CDR3 consists of 16 residues. Between the trimmed V and J ends, which lost 3 bases and 0 bases, there was a span of 12 bases. The CDR3 region has the DNA TGTGCCAGCAGTTTGAACCGCCGGGTAGCCAAAAACATTCAGTACTTC. This encodes CASSLNRRVAKNIQYF.

This clonotype was counted many times. V and J are TRBV3-1 and TRBJ2-7; D is possibly TRBD1 (6 bases). This CDR3 has 15 residues. Germline CDR1 reads LGHDT; CDR2 reads YNNKEL (reference sequence). V was clipped by 3 bases and J by 5 bases, with 17 bases between them. The CDR3, as DNA: TGTGCCAGCAGCCAGCTTTCGGGGACACCAAACGAGCAGTACTTC. This encodes CASSQLSGTPNEQYF.

This clonotype appeared many times. The chain couples TRBV6-5 to TRBJ2-7; 8 bases are a match to TRBD1. CDR3 length equals 17 residues. Germline loops: CDR1 MNHEY, CDR2 SVGAGI. Unmatched junction bases numbered 12, after V lost 0 bases and J lost 5 bases. CDR3 bases: TGTGCCAGCAGTTACTCGATGGGTCCCGACAGGGGAGACGAGCAGTACTTC. Amino acid sequence: CASSYSMGPDRGDEQYF.

This clonotype has at least ten counts. The chain joins TRBV4-3 to TRBJ1-2, with 7 bases lining up with TRBD1. The CDR3 runs to 17 residues. The junction had 11 bases not matched to a gene; V was cut back by 0 bases and J by 4 bases. Germline-derived CDR1 and CDR2 are LGHNA and YSLEER. The CDR3 DNA follows: TGCGCCAGCAGCCAAGATGGTGGGACAGTCGAGGGCTATGGCTACACCTTC. It yields the protein CASSQDGGTVEGYGYTF.

The chain links TRBV27 to TRBJ2-7; D unresolved. Germline V lookup: CDR1 MNHEY, CDR2 SMNVEV (reference sequence). This CDR3 comprises 14 residues. V was pared by 0 bases and J by 1 base, with 7 bases between. The CDR3 loop reads CASSLSHPSYEQYF. DNA for the CDR3: TGTGCCAGCAGTTTATCACATCCTTCCTACGAGCAGTACTTC.

Ten or more counts support this clonotype. V is TRBV11-2 and J is TRBJ2-2, with D perhaps TRBD2 (6 bases). Trimming took 3 bases from V and 6 from J, leaving 8 bases between them. CDR1 is SGHAT, CDR2 FQNNGV, per germline. This CDR3 is built from 13 residues. The CDR3 sequence is CASSLGGAGELFF. Written as DNA, the CDR3 is TGTGCCAGCAGCTTGGGAGGCGCCGGGGAGCTGTTTTTT.

This clonotype was picked up many times. The gene calls are TRBV14 and TRBJ1-4, with unresolved D. CDR1 is SGHDN and CDR2 is FVKESK in the germline V gene. The V and J ends lost 0 bases and 13 bases respectively, with 12 bases between them. CDR3 length: 13 amino acids. The CDR3 is CASSQDMRSRLFF. Written as DNA, the CDR3 is TGTGCCAGCAGCCAAGATATGAGGAGTAGACTGTTTTTT.